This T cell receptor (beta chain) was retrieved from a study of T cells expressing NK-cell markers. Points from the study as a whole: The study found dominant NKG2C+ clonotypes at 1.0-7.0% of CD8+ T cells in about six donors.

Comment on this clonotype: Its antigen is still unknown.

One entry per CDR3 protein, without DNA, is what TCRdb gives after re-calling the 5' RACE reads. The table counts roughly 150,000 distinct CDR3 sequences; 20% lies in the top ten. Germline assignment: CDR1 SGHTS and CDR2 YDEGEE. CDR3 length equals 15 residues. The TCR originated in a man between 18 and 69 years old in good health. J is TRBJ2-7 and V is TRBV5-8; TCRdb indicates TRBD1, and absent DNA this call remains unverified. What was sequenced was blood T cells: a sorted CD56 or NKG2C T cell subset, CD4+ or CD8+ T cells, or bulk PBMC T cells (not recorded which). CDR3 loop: CASSLETGGTYEQYF.